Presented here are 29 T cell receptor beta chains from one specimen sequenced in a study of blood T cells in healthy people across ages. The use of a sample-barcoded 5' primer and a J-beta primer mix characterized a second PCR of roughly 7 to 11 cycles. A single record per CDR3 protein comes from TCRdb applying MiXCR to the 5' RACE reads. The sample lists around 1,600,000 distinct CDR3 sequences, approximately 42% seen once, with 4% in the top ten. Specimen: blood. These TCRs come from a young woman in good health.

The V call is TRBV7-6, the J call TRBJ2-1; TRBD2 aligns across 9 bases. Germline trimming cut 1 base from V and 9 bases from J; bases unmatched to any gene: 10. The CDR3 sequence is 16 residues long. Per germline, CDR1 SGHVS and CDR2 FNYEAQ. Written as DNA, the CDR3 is TGTGCCAGCAGCTTAGAGGTAGCGGGGGTCCGTATTGAGCAGTTCTTC. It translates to CASSLEVAGVRIEQFF.

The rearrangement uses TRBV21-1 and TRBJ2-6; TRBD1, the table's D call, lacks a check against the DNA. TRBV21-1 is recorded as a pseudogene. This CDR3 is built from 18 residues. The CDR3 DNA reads TGTGCCAGCAGCGTCTCAGAGGGGGGAGTGGCTGGGGCCAACGTCCTGACTTTC. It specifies CASSVSEGGVAGANVLTF.

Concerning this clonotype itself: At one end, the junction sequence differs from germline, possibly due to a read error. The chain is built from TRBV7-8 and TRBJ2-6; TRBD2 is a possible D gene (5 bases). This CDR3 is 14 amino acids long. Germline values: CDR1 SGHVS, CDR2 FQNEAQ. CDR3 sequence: CASSLGFARDVQTF. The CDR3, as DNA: TGTGCCAGCAGCTTAGGGTTCGCGAGGGATGTCCAGACTTTC.

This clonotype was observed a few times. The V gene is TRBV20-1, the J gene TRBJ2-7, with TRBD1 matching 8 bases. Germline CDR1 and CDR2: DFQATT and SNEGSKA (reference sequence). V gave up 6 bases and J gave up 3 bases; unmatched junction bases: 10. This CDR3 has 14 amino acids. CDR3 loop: CSACPRGLRYEQYF. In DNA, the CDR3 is TGCAGTGCCTGCCCCAGGGGGCTACGCTACGAGCAGTACTTC.

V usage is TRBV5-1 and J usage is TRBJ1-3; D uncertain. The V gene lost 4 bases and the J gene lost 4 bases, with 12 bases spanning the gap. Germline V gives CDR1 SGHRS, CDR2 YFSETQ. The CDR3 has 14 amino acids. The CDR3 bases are TGCGCCAGCAGCGACGGCGGTGGAGGAAACACCATATATTTT. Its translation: CASSDGGGGNTIYF.

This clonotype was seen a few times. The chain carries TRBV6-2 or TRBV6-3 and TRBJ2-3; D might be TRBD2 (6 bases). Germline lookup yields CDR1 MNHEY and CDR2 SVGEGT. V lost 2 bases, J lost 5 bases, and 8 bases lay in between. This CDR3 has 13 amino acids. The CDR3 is CASSYAGIDTQYF. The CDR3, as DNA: TGTGCCAGCAGTTACGCGGGAATAGATACGCAGTATTTT.

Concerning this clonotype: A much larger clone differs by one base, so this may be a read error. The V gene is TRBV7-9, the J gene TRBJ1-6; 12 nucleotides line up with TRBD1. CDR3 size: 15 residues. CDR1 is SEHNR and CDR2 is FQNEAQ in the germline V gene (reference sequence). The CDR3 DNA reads TGTGCCAGCAGGTCCGGGACAGGGGGCAATTCACCCCCCCACTTT. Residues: CASRSGTGGNSPPHF.

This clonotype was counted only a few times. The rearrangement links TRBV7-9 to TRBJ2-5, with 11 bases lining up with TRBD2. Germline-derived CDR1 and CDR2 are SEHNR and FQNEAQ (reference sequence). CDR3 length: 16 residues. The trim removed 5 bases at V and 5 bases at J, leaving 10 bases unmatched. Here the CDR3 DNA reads TGTGCCAGCAGCCCCGGGTTAGCGGGGGGGCACGAGACCCAGTACTTC. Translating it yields CASSPGLAGGHETQYF.

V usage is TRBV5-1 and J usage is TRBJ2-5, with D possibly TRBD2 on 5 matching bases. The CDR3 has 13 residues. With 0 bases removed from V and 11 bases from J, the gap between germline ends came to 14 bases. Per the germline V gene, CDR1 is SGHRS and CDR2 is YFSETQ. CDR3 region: CASSLGLTQEQYF. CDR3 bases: TGCGCCAGCAGCTTGGGACTAACTCAAGAGCAGTACTTC.

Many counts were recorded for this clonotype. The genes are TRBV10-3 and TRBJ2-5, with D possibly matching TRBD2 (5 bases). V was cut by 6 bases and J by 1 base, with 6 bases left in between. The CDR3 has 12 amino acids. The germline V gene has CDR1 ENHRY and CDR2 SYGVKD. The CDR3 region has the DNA TGTGCCATCAGGGACTTCCAAGAGACCCAGTACTTC. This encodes CAIRDFQETQYF.

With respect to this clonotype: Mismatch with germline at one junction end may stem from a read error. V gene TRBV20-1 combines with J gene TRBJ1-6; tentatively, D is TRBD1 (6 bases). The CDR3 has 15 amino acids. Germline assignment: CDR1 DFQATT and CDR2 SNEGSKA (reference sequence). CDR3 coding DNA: TGCAGTGCTAGGGGGGGCGGAGAGGTTAATCCACCCCTCCACTTT. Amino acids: CSARGGGEVNPPLHF.

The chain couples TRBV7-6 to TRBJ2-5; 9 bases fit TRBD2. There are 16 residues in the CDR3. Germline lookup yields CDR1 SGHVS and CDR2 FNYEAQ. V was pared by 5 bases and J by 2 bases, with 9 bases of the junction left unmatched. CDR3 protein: CASSLSTSGIQETQYF. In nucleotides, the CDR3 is TGTGCCAGCAGCCTCTCGACTAGCGGTATTCAAGAGACCCAGTACTTC.

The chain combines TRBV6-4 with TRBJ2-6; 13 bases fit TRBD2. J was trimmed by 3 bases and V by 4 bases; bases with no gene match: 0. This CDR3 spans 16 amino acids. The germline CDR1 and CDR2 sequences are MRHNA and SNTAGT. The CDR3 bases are TGTGCCAGCAGTGGGACTAGCGGGAGTGGGGCCAACGTCCTGACTTTC. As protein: CASSGTSGSGANVLTF.

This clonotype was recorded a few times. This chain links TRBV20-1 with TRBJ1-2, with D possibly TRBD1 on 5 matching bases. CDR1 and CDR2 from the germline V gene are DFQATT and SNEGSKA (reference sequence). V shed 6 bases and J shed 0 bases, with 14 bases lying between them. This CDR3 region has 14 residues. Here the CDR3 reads CSATTGPTNYGYTF. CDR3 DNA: TGCAGTGCCACAACGGGACCAACTAACTATGGCTACACCTTC.

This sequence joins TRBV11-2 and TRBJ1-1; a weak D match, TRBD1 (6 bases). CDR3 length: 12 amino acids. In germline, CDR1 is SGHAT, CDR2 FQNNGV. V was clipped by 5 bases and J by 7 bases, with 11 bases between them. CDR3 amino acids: CASSGGGVEAFF. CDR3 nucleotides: TGTGCCAGCAGCGGAGGGGGTGTTGAAGCTTTCTTT.

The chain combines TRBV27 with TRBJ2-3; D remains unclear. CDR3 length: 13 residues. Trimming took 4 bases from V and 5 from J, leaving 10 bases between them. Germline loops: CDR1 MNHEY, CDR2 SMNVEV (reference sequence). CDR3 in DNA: TGTGCCAGCAGTTCCTTAATAGGAGATACGCAGTATTTT. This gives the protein CASSSLIGDTQYF.

The CDR3 bases are TGTGCCATCAGTGCGGGACAGGTAGGAGAGACCCAGTTCTTC. Encoded protein: CAISAGQVGETQFF. The chain is built from TRBV10-3 and TRBJ2-1; TRBD1 agrees at 8 bases. Per germline, CDR1 ENHRY and CDR2 SYGVKD. The CDR3 sequence is 14 residues long. Trimming at V came to 4 bases and at J to 13 bases, leaving 12 bases not matched to a gene.

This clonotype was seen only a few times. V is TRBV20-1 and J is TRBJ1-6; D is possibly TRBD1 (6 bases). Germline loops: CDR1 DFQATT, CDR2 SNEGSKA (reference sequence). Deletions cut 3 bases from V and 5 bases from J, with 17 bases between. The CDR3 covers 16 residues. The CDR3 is CSASSGAGENNSPLHF. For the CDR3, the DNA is TGCAGTGCTAGCTCCGGGGCAGGGGAAAATAATTCACCCCTCCACTTT.

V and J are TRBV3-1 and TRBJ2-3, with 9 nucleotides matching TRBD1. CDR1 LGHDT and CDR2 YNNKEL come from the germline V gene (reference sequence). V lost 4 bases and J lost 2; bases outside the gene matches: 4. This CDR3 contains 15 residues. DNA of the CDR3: TGTGCCAGCAGCCGTGGGACAGGGCACACAGATACGCAGTATTTT. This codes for CASSRGTGHTDTQYF.

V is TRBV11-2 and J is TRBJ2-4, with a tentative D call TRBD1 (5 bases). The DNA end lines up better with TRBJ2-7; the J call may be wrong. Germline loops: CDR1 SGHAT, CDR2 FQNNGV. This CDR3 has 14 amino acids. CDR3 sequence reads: CASSSIKGRYEQYF. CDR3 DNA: TGTGCCAGCAGCTCCATTAAGGGGCGATACGAGCAGTACTTC.

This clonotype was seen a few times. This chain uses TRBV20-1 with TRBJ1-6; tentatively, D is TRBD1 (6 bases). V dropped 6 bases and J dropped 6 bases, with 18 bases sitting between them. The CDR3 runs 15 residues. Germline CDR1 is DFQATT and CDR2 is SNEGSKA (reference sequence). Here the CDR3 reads CSARTERQANSPLHF. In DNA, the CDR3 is TGCAGTGCCCGTACCGAAAGACAGGCTAATTCACCCCTCCACTTT.

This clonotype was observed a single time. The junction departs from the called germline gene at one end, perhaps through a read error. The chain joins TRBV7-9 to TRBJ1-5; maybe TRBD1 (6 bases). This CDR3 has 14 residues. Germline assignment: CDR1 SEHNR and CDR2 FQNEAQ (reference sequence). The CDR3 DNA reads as TGTGCCAGCAGCCCTACAGGGAGCAATCGGCCCCAGCATTTT. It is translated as CASSPTGSNRPQHF.

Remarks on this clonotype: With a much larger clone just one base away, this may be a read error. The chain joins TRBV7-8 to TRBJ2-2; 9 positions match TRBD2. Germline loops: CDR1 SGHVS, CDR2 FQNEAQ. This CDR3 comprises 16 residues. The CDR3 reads CASGLAGVQGTGELFF. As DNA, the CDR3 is TGTGCCAGCGGCTTAGCGGGGGTACAGGGCACCGGGGAGCTGTTTTTT.

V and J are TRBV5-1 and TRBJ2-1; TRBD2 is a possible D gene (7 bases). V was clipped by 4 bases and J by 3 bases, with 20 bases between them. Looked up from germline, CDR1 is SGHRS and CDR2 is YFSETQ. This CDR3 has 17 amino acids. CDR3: CASSLGGGARNYNEQFF. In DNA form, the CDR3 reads TGCGCCAGCAGCCTGGGGGGGGGGGCACGCAACTACAATGAGCAGTTCTTC.

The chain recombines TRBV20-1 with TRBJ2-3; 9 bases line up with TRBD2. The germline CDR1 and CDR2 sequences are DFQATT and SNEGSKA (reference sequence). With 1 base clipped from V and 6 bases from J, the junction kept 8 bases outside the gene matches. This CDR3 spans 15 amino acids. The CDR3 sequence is CSARGVSGRADTQYF. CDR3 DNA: TGCAGTGCTAGAGGGGTTAGCGGGAGAGCGGATACGCAGTATTTT.

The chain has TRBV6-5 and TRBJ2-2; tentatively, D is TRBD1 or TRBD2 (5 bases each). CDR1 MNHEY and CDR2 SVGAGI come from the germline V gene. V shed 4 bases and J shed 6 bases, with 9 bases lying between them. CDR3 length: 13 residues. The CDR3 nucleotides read TGTGCCAGCAGTTCCCGGGGACCCGGGGAGCTGTTTTTT. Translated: CASSSRGPGELFF.

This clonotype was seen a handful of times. Here the CDR3 reads CASGMPWVGRTGELFF. DNA for the CDR3: TGTGCCAGCGGGATGCCCTGGGTTGGTCGGACCGGGGAGCTGTTTTTT. The genes are TRBV27 and TRBJ2-2; no definite D call. Trimming pared 8 bases from V and 5 bases from J, leaving 21 bases between. The CDR3 runs 16 residues. Germline CDR1 and CDR2: MNHEY and SMNVEV (reference sequence).

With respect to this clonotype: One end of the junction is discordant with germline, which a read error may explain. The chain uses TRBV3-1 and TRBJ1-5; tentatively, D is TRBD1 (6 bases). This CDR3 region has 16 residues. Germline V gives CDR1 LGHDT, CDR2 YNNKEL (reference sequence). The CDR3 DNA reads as TGTGCCAGCGGCCACTCCTTAGGACAGTGCAATCAGCCCCAGCATTTT. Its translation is CASGHSLGQCNQPQHF.

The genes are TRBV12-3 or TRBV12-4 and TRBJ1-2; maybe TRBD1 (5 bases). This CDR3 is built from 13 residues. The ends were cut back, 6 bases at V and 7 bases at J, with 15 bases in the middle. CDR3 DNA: TGTGCCAGCAGGCCGACAGAACTCTGTGGCTACACCTTC. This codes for CASRPTELCGYTF.